This T cell receptor (beta chain) was retrieved from a study of post-analysis software for immune sequencing data. Study as a whole: The patients showed relapsing-remitting, secondary progressive and progressive-relapsing multiple sclerosis courses. Findings and caveats of the study: Included in a set of roughly 5 TRBV segments more frequent in patients than controls were TRBV5-6, TRBV5-1 and TRBV20-1. By F measure, samples from a shared preparation batch strongly co-clustered. Normalized Chao1 diversity was significantly lower in multiple sclerosis patients than in controls.

The CDR3 contains 16 residues. CDR1 SGHKS and CDR2 YYEKEE come from the germline V gene (reference sequence). The V end lost 4 bases, the J end lost 2 bases, and 18 bases lay between the germline ends. Tagging with unique molecular identifiers was a feature of the TCR beta cDNA libraries. Input amounts of roughly 1 to 10 million T cells were used. These gave around 500,000 cDNA molecules, so each molecule approximated one T cell. TCRdb re-called the PCR reads with MiXCR, one entry per CDR3 protein. The repertoire has 600,000 to 700,000 distinct CDR3 sequences, around 60% of them found once; the top ten carry about 10%. Remarks on this clonotype: The antigen is unknown.

This sequence originates from a girl aged 2 to 10 with multiple sclerosis. Sequenced material: blood. J is TRBJ2-5 and V is TRBV5-5; perhaps TRBD1 as D (6 bases). CDR3 in DNA: TGTGCCAGCAGCCCCGTAGGTTTGGGGGCACAAGAGACCCAGTACTTC. Encoded protein: CASSPVGLGAQETQYF.